The sequence of this T cell receptor (beta chain) was determined in a study of a mutant IDH1 vaccine in newly diagnosed glioma. Study-level background: The vaccination schedule gave patients eight doses in weeks 1, 3, 5, 7, 11, 15, 19 and 23.

With respect to this clone: Its specificity is unknown.

This sample's time point: week 23, last vaccination. Topical imiquimod was applied with each vaccine dose, which held 300 ug of mutant IDH1 20-mer peptide. The study enrolled donors with new WHO grade 3 or 4 IDH1-mutant, ATRX-lost astrocytomas. CDR3 length equals 15 residues. Trimming cost V 0 bases and J 2 bases, with 8 bases left between them. Per germline, CDR1 SGHNT and CDR2 YYREEE (reference sequence). This table comes from immunoSEQ multiplex PCR, and its TCRdb copy is limited to in-frame clones, with some not included. The sample holds tens of thousands of clones, roughly 79% seen once. The chain recombines TRBV5-4 with TRBJ2-2, with D unclear. This clonotype was obtained from a man aged 35-49 years with glioma. Sequencing used PBMCs, obtained from a glioma patient whose treatment included an IDH1 peptide vaccine. CDR3 sequence: CASSLERFNTGELFF. The DNA of the CDR3 is TGTGCCAGCAGCTTGGAGAGGTTTAACACCGGGGAGCTGTTTTTT. Full variable domain (outside the CDR3, taken from reference TRBV5-4 and TRBJ2-2): ETGVTQSPTHLIKTRGQQVTLRCSSQSGHNTVSWYQQALGQGPQFIFQYYREEENGRGNFPPRFSGLQFPNYSSELNVNALELDDSALYLCASSLERFNTGELFFGEGSRLTVL.